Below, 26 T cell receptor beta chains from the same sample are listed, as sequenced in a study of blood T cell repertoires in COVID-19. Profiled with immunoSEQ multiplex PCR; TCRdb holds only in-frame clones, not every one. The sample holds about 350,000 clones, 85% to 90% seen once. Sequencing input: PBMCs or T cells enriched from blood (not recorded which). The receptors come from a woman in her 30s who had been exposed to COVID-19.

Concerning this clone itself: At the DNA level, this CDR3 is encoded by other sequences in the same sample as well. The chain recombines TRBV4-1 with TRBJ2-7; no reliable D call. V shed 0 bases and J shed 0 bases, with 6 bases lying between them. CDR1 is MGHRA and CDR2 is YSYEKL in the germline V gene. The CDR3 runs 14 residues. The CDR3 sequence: CASSQDPSSYEQYF. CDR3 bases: TGCGCCAGCAGCCAAGACCCATCCTCCTACGAGCAGTACTTC.

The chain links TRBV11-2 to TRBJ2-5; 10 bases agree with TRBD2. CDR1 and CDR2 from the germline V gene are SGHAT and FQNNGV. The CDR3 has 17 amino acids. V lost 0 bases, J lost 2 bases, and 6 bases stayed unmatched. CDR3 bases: TGTGCCAGCAGCTTAGACCTTAGCGGGAGGTCACAAGAGACCCAGTACTTC. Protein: CASSLDLSGRSQETQYF.

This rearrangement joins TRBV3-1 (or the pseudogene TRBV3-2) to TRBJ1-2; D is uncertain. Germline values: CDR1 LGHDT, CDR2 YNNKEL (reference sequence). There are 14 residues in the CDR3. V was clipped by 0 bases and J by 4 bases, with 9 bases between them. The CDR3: CASSQEPRFYGYTF. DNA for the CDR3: TGTGCCAGCAGCCAAGAACCCAGGTTCTATGGCTACACCTTC.

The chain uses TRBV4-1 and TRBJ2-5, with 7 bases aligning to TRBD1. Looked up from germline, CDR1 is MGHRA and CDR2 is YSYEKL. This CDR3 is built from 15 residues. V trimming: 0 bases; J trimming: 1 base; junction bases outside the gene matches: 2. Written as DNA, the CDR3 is TGCGCCAGCAGCCAAGAAACAGGGGTCCAAGAGACCCAGTACTTC. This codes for CASSQETGVQETQYF.

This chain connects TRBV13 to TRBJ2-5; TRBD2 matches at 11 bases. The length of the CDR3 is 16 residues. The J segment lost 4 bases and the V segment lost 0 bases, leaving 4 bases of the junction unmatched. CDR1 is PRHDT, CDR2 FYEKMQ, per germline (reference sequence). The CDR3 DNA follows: TGTGCCAGCAGCTTAGGACGGCTAGCGGGAGGAGAGACCCAGTACTTC. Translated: CASSLGRLAGGETQYF. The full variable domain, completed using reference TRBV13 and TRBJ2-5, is AAGVIQSPRHLIKEKRETATLKCYPIPRHDTVYWYQQGPGQDPQFLISFYEKMQSDKGSIPDRFSAQQFSDYHSELNMSSLELGDSALYFCASSLGRLAGGETQYFGPGTRLLVL.

CDR3 nucleotides: TGTGCCAGCAGTTTATGGGGACAGGGGGGAAACAAAAACATTCAGTACTTC. Encoded protein: CASSLWGQGGNKNIQYF. The rearrangement joins TRBV28 to TRBJ2-4; 11 bases agree with TRBD1. CDR1 and CDR2 (germline): MDHEN, SYDVKM. V was clipped by 0 bases and J by 3 bases; unmatched bases: 4. The length of the CDR3 is 17 residues.

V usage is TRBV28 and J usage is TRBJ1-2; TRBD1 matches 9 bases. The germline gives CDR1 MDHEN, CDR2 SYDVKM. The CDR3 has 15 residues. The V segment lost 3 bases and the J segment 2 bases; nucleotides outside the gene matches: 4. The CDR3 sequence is CASSLGDRANYGYTF. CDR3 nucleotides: TGTGCCAGCAGTTTGGGGGACAGGGCGAACTATGGCTACACCTTC.

The CDR3 loop is CASSTGGNNQPQHF. The CDR3 DNA reads as TGTGCCAGCTCTACAGGGGGCAACAATCAGCCCCAGCATTTT. J is TRBJ1-5 and V is TRBV2; 9 bases line up with TRBD1. Germline lookup yields CDR1 SNHLY and CDR2 FYNNEI. This CDR3 is 14 amino acids long. After removal of 8 bases from V and 3 bases from J, the junction contained 5 bases not matched to a gene.

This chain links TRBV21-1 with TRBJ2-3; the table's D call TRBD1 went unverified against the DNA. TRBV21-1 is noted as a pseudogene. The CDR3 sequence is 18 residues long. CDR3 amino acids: CASSPGTGEPPRTDTQYF. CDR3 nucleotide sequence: TGTGCCAGCAGCCCTGGGACAGGGGAACCCCCACGGACAGATACGCAGTATTTT.

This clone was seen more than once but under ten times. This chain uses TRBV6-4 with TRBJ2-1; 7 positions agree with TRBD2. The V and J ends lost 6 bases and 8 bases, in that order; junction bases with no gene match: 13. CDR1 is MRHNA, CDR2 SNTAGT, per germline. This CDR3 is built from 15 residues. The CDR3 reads CASSPTSEGLHEQFF. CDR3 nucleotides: TGTGCCAGCAGCCCCACTAGCGAGGGCCTCCATGAGCAGTTCTTC.

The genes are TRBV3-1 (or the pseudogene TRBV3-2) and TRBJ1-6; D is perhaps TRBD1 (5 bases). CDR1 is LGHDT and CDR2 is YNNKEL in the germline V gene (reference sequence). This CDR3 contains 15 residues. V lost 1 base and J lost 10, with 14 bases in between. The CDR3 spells CASSQGGSTGSPLHF. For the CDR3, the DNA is TGTGCCAGCAGCCAAGGCGGGAGCACAGGCTCACCCCTCCACTTT.

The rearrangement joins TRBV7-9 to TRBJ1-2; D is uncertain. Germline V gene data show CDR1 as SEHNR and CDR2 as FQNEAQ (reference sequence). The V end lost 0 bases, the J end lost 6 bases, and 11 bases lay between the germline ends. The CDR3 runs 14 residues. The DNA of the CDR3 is TGTGCCAGCAGCTTAGCGCTAAGTAGCAATGGCTACACCTTC. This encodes CASSLALSSNGYTF.

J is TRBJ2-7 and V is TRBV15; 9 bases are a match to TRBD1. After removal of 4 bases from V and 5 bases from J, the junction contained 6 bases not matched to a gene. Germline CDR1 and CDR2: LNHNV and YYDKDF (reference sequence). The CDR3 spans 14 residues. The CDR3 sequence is CATSTDRGSHEQYF. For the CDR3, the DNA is TGTGCCACCAGCACCGACAGGGGGTCCCACGAGCAGTACTTC.

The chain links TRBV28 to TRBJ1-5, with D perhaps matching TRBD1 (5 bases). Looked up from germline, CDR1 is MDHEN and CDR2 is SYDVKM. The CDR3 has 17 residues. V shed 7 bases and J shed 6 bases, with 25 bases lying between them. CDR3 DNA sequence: TGTGCCAGCATCTTAGCGGGGTGGCAGGGACCGAGTCAGCCCCAGCATTTT. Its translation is CASILAGWQGPSQPQHF.

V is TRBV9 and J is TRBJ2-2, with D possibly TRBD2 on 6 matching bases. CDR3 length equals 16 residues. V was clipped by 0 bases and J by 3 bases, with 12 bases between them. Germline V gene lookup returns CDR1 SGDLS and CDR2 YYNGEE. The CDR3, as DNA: TGTGCCAGCAGCGTAGGGACGGGGGACGACACCGGGGAGCTGTTTTTT. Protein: CASSVGTGDDTGELFF.

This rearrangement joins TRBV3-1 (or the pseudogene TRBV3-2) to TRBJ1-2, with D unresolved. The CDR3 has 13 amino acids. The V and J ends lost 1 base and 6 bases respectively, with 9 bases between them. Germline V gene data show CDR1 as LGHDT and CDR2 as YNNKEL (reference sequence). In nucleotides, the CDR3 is TGTGCCAGCAGCCAAGTTTTCGGGGATGGCTACACCTTC. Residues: CASSQVFGDGYTF.

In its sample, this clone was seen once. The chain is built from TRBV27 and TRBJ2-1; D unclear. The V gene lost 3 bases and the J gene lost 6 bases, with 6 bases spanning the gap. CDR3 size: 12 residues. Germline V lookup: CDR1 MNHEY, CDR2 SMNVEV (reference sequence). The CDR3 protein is CASSLRSNEQFF. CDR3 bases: TGTGCCAGCAGTTTGAGGAGCAATGAGCAGTTCTTC.

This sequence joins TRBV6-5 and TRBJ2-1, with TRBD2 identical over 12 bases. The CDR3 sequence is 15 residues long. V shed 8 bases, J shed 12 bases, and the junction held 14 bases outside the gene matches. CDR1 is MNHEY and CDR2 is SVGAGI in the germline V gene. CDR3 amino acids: CASYFYGLAGSGQFF. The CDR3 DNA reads TGTGCCAGCTATTTTTATGGACTAGCGGGATCGGGGCAGTTCTTC.

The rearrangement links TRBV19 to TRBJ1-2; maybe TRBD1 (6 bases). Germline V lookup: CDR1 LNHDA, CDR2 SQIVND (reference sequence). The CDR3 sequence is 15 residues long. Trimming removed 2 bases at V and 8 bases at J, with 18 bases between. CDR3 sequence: CASSIRDRHLYGYTF. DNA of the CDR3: TGTGCCAGTAGTATAAGAGACAGGCACCTATACGGCTACACCTTC.

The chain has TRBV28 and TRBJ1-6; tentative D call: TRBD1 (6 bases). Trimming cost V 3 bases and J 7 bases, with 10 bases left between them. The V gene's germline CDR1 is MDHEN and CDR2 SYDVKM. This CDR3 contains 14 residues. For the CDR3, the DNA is TGTGCCAGCAGTTTGGAGGGGGGGAATTCACCCCTCCACTTT. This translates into CASSLEGGNSPLHF.

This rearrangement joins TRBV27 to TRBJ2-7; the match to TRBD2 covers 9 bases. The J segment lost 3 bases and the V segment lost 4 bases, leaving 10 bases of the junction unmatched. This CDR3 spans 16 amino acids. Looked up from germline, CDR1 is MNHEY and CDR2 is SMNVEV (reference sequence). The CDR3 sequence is CASSSRGSGSFYEQYF. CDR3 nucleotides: TGTGCCAGCAGTTCCCGAGGTAGCGGGAGTTTCTACGAGCAGTACTTC.

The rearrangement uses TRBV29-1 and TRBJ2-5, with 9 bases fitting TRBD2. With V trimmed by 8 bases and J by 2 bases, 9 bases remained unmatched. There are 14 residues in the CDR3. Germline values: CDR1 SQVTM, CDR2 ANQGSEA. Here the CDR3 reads CSLGLAGPQETQYF. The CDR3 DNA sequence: TGCAGCCTCGGGCTAGCGGGACCACAAGAGACCCAGTACTTC.

The CDR3 protein is CASSLALGEGPGNTIYF. The CDR3 DNA reads as TGTGCCAGCAGCTTAGCGTTGGGCGAGGGCCCTGGAAACACCATATATTTT. The gene calls are TRBV7-8 and TRBJ1-3; D remains ambiguous. There are 17 residues in the CDR3. Trimming took off 0 bases at V and 2 bases at J, with 14 bases between the two ends. Germline V gene sequence: CDR1 SGHVS, CDR2 FQNEAQ.

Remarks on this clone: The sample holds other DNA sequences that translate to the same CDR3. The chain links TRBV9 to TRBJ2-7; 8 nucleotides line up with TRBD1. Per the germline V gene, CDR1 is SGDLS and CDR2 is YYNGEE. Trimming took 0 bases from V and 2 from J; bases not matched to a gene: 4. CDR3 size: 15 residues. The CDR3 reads CASSVGDRGPYEQYF. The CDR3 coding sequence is TGTGCCAGCAGCGTAGGCGACAGGGGACCCTACGAGCAGTACTTC.

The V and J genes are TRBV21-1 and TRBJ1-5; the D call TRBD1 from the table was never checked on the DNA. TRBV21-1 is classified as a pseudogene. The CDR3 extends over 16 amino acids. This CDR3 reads CASSKGLVRGNQPQHF. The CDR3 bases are TGTGCCAGCAGCAAAGGGCTAGTCAGGGGCAATCAGCCCCAGCATTTT.

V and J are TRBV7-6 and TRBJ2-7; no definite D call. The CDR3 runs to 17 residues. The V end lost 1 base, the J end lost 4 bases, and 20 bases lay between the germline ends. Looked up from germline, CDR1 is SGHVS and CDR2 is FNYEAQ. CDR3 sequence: CASSLETSSARSYEQYF. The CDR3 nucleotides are TGTGCCAGCAGCTTAGAAACGTCGAGCGCTAGATCATACGAGCAGTACTTC.